This T cell receptor beta chain was sequenced in a study of PD-1 blockade in classical Hodgkin lymphoma. Study-level background: Intravenous infusions of nivolumab 3 mg/kg reached patients every 2 weeks.

Notes on the study in general: Complete responders started with a diversity level that resembled newly diagnosed patients at baseline. The authors have not defined what causes the repertoire differences, possibly disease activity or prior therapy. A reduction in baseline TCR diversity was reportedly seen in newly diagnosed patients relative to healthy donors.

The V end was cut by 6 bases, the J end by 3 bases, with 3 bases between. Germline CDR1 MNHEY, CDR2 SVGAGI. CDR3 length: 12 amino acids. A word on this clone: Its antigen is unidentified.

Time point given: cycle 4 day 1 (C4D1), after five to seven weeks of nivolumab. Patients all relapsed after autologous stem cell transplantation, and there was variation in brentuximab vedotin exposure. The protocol was immunoSEQ multiplex PCR, while the TCRdb copy is restricted to in-frame clones and leaves out a portion. The profile covers approximately 96,000 clones, with 85% to 95% appearing a single time and less than 2% taken by the ten largest. The chain employs TRBV6-5 and TRBJ2-6; D is undetermined. The sequencing used peripheral blood mononuclear cells (PBMCs), collected before the fourth cycle of nivolumab. The source is a human donor with classical Hodgkin lymphoma. DNA of the CDR3: TGTGCCAGCAGCCTTGGGGCCAACGTCCTGACTTTC. Its protein is CASSLGANVLTF.